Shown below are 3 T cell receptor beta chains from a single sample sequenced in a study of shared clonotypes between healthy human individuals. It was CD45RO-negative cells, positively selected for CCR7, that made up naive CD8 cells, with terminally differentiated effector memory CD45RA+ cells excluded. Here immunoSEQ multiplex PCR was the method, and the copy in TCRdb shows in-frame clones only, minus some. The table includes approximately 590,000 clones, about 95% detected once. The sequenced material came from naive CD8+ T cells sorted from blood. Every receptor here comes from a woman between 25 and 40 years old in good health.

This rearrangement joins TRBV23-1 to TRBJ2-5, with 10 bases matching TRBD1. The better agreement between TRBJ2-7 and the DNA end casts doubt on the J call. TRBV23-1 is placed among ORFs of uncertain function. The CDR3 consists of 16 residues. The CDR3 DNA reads TGCGCCAGCAGTCAATCCCTGGGACAGGGGAAGGGCGAGCAGTACTTC. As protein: CASSQSLGQGKGEQYF.

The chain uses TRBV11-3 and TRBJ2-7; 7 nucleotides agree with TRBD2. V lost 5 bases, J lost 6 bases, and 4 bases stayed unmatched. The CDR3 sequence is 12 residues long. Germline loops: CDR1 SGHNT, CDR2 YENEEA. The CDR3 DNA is TGTGCCAGCAGCCCCCCGGGGGGCGAGCAGTACTTC. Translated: CASSPPGGEQYF.

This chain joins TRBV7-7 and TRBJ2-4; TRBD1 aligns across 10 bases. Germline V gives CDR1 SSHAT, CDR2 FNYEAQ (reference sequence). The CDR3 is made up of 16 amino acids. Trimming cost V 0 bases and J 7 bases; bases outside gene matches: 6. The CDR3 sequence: CASSLAATGGGNIQYF. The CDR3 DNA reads TGTGCCAGCAGCTTAGCTGCGACAGGGGGCGGGAACATTCAGTACTTC.